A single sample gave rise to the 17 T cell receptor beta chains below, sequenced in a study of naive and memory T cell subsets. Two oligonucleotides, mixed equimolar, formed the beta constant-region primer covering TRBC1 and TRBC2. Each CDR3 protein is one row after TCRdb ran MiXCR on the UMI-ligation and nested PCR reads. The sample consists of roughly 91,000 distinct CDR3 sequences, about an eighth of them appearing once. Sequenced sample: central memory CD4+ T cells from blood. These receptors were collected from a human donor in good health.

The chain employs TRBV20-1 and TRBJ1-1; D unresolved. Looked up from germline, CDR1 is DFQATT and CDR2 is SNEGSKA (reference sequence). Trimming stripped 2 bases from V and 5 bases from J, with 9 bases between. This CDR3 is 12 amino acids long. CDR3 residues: CSARSSNTEAFF. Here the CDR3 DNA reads TGCAGTGCTAGAAGTTCTAATACTGAAGCTTTCTTT.

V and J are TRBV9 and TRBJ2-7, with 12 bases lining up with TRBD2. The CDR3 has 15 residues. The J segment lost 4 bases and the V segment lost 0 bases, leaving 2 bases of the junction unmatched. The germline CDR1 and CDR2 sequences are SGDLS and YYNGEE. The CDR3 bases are TGTGCCAGCAGCGTAGGACTAGCGGGAGAGTACGAGCAGTACTTC. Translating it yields CASSVGLAGEYEQYF.

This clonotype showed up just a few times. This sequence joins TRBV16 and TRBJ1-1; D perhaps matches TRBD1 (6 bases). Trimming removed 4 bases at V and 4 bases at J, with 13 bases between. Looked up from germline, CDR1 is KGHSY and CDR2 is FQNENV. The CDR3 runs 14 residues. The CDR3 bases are TGTGCCAGCAGCCTGGGGGGCGTTGGCACTGAAGCTTTCTTT. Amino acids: CASSLGGVGTEAFF.

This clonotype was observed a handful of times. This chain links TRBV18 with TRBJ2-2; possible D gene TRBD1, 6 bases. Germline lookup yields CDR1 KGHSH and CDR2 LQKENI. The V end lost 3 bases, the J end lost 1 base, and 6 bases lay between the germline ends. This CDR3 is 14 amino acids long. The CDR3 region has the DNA TGTGCCAGCTCACCGGGACAGAACACCGGGGAGCTGTTTTTT. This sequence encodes CASSPGQNTGELFF.

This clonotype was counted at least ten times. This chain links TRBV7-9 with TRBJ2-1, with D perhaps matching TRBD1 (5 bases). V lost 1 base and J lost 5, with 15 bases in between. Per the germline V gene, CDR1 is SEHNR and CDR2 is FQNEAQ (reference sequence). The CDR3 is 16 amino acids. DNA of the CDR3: TGTGCCAGCAGCTTAGTAAGCCCCAGGGAAGACAATGAGCAGTTCTTC. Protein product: CASSLVSPREDNEQFF.

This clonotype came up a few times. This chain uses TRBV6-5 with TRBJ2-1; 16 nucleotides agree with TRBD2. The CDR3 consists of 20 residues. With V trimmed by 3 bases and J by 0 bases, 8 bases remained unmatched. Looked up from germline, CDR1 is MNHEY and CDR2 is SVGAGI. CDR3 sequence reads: CASSYSAGTSGRASYNEQFF. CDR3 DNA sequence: TGTGCCAGCAGTTATTCCGCCGGGACTAGCGGGAGGGCCTCCTACAATGAGCAGTTCTTC.

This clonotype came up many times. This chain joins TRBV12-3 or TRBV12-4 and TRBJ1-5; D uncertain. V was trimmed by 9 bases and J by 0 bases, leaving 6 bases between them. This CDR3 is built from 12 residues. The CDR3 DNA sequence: TGTGCCAGTGCCCATAGCAATCAGCCCCAGCATTTT. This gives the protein CASAHSNQPQHF.

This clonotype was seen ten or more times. CDR3 amino acids: CSAKTGGPYEQYF. The CDR3 DNA sequence: TGCAGTGCCAAGACAGGGGGGCCCTACGAGCAGTACTTC. The chain employs TRBV20-1 and TRBJ2-7; 9 nucleotides align to TRBD1. The length of the CDR3 is 13 residues. Germline lookup yields CDR1 DFQATT and CDR2 SNEGSKA (reference sequence). Trimming at V came to 6 bases and at J to 2 bases, leaving 5 bases not matched to a gene.

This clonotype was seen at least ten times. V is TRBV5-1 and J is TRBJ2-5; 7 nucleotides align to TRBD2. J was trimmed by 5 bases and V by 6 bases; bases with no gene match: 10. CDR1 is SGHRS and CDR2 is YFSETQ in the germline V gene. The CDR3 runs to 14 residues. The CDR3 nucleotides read TGCGCCAGCAAACTGGCGGGAGCGAGGGAGACCCAGTACTTC. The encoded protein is CASKLAGARETQYF.

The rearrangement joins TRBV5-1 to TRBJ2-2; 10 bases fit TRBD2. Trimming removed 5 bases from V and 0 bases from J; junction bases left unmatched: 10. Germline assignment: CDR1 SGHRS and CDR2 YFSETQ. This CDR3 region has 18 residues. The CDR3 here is CASRETPLAGTNTGELFF. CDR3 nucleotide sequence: TGCGCCAGCAGGGAGACACCACTAGCGGGGACGAACACCGGGGAGCTGTTTTTT.

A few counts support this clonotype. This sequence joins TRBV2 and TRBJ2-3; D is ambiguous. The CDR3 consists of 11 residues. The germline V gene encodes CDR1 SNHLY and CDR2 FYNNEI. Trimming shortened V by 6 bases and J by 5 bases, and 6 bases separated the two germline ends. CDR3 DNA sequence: TGTGCCAGCAGGGCCGGAGATACGCAGTATTTT. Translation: CASRAGDTQYF.

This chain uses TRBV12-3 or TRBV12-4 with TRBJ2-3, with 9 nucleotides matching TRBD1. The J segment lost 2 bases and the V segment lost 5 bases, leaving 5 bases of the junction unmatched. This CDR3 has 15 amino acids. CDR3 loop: CASSGQGTHTDTQYF. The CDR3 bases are TGTGCCAGCAGTGGACAGGGGACGCACACAGATACGCAGTATTTT.

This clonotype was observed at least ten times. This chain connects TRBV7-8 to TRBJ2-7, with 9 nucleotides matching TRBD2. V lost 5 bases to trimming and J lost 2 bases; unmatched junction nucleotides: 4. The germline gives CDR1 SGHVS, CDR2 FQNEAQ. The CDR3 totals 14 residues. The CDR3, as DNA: TGTGCCAGCAGCCGACTAGCGGTTACCTACGAGCAGTACTTC. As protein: CASSRLAVTYEQYF.

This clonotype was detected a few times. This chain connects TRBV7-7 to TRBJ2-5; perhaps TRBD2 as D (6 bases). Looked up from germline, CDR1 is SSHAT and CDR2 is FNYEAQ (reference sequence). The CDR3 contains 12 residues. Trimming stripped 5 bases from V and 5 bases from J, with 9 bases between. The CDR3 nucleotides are TGTGCCAGCAGCGGCGGGGACGAGACCCAGTACTTC. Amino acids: CASSGGDETQYF.

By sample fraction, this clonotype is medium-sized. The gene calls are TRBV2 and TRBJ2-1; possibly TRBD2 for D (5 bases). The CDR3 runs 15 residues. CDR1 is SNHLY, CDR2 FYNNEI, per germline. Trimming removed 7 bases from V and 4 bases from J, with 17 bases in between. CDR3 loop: CASTEGAAAYNEQFF. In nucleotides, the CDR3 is TGTGCCAGCACCGAGGGAGCGGCCGCTTACAATGAGCAGTTCTTC.

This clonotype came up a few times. CDR3 in DNA: TGTGCCAGCAGCCAAGAGAGCTACGAGCAGTACTTC. This encodes CASSQESYEQYF. The V and J genes are TRBV3-1 and TRBJ2-7; D uncertain. From germline, CDR1 is LGHDT and CDR2 YNNKEL (reference sequence). Trimming took off 0 bases at V and 3 bases at J, with 3 bases between the two ends. This CDR3 spans 12 amino acids.

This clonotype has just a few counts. In nucleotides, the CDR3 is TGCGCCAGCAGACCCTCCGGGTTGCAGTACCAAGAGACCCAGTACTTC. Its translation: CASRPSGLQYQETQYF. This chain joins TRBV23-1 and TRBJ2-5; no definite D call. TRBV23-1 is assigned to the ORF class and has an uncertain function. CDR3 length equals 16 residues. Trimming took 6 bases from V and 0 from J, leaving 17 bases between them.